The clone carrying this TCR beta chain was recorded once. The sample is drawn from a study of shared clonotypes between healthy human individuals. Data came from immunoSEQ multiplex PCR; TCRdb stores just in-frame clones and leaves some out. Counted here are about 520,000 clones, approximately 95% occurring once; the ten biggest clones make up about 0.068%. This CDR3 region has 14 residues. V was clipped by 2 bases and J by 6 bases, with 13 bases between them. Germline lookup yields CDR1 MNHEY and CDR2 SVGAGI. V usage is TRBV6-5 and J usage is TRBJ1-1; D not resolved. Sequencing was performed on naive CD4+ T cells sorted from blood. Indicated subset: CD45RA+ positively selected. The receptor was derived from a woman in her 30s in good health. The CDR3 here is CASSYERVSAEAFF. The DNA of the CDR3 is TGTGCCAGCAGTTACGAAAGGGTAAGCGCTGAAGCTTTCTTT.